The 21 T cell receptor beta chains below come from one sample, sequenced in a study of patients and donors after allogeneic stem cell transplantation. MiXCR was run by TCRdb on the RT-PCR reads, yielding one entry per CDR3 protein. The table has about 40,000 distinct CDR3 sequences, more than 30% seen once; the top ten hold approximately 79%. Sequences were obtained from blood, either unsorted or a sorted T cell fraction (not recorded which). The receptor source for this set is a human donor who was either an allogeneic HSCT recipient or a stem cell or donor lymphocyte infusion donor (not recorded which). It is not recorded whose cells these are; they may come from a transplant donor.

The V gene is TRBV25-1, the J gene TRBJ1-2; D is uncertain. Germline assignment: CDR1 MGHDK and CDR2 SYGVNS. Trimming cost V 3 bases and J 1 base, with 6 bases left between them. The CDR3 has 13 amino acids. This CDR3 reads CASSDNNNYGYTF. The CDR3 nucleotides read TGTGCCAGCAGTGACAACAATAACTATGGCTACACCTTC.

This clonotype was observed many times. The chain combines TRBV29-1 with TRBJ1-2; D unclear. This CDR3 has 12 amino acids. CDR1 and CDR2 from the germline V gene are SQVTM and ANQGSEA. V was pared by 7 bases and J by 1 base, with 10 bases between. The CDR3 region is CSEQHFNYGYTF. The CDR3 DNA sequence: TGCAGCGAACAGCATTTTAACTATGGCTACACCTTC.

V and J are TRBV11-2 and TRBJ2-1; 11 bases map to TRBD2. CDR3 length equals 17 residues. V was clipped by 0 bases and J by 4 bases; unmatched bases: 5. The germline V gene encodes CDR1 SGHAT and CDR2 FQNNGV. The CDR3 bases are TGTGCCAGCAGCTTAGAGACTAGCGGGACACGATACAATGAGCAGTTCTTC. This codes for CASSLETSGTRYNEQFF.

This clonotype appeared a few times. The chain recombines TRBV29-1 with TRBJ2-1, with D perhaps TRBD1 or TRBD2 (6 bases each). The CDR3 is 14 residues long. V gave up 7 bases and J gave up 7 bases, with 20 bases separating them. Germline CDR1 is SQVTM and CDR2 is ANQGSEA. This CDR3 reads CSDLGRGGWNEQFF. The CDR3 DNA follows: TGCAGCGACCTCGGGAGAGGGGGGTGGAATGAGCAGTTCTTC.

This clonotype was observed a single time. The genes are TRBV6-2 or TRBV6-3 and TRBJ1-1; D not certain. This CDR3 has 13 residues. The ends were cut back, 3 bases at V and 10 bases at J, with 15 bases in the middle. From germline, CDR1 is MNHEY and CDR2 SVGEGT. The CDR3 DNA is TGTGCCAGCAGTTATTGGGCCCACTCCCCAGCTTTCTTT. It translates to CASSYWAHSPAFF.

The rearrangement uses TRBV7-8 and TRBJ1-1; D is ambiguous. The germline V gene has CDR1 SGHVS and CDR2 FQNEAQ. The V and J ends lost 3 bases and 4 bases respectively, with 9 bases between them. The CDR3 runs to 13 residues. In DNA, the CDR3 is TGTGCCAGCAGCTTCACCGAGGGCACTGAAGCTTTCTTT. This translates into CASSFTEGTEAFF. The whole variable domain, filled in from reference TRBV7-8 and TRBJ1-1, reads GAGVSQSPRYKVAKRGQDVALRCDPISGHVSLFWYQQALGQGPEFLTYFQNEAQLDKSGLPSDRFFAERPEGSVSTLKIQRTQQEDSAVYLCASSFTEGTEAFFGQGTRLTVV.

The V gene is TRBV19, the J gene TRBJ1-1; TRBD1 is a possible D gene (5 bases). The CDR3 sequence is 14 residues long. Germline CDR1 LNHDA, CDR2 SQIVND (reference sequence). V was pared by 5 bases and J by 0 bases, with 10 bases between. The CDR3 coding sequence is TGTGCCAGTAGTCCGGGACGGATGAACACTGAAGCTTTCTTT. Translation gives CASSPGRMNTEAFF. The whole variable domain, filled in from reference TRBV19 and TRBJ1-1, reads DGGITQSPKYLFRKEGQNVTLSCEQNLNHDAMYWYRQDPGQGLRLIYYSQIVNDFQKGDIAEGYSVSREKKESFPLTVTSAQKNPTAFYLCASSPGRMNTEAFFGQGTRLTVV.

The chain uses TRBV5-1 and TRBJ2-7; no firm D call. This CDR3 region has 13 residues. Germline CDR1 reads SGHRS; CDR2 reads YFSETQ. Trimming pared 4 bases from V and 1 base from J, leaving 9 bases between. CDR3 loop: CASSASGSYEQYF. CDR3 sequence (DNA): TGCGCCAGCAGCGCCTCCGGGTCCTACGAGCAGTACTTC.

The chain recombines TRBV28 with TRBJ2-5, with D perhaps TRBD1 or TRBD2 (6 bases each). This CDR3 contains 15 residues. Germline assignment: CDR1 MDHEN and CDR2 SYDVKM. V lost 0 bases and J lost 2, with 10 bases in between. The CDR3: CASSLWLGGQETQYF. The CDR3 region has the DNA TGTGCCAGCAGTTTATGGCTAGGGGGGCAAGAGACCCAGTACTTC.

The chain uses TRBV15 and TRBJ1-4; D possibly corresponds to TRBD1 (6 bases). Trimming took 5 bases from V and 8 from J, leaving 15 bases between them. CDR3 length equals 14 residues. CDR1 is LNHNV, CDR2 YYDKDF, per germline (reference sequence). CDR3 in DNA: TGTGCCACCAGCTTAACAGGGTCGAGGGAAAAACTGTTTTTT. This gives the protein CATSLTGSREKLFF. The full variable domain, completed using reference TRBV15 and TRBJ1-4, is DAMVIQNPRYQVTQFGKPVTLSCSQTLNHNVMYWYQQKSSQAPKLLFHYYDKDFNNEADTPDNFQSRRPNTSFCFLDIRSPGLGDTAMYLCATSLTGSREKLFFGSGTQLSVL.

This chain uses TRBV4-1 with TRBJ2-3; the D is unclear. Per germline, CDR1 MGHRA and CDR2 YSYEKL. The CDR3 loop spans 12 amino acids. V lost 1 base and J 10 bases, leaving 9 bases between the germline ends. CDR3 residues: CASSQGGISQYF. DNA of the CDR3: TGCGCCAGCAGCCAAGGAGGCATATCGCAGTATTTT.

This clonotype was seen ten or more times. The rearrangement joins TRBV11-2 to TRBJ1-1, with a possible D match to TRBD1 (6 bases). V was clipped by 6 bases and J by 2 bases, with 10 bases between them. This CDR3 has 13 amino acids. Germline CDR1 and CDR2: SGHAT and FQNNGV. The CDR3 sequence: CASRWTENTEAFF. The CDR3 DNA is TGTGCCAGCAGGTGGACAGAAAACACTGAAGCTTTCTTT.

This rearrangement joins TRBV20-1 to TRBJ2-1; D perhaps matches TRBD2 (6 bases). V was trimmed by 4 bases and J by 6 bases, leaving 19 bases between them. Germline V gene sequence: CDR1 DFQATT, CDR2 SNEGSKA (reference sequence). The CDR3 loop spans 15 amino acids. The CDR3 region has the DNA TGCAGTGCTACGATGACCGGGACTGTTCGCAATGAGCAGTTCTTC. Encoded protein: CSATMTGTVRNEQFF.

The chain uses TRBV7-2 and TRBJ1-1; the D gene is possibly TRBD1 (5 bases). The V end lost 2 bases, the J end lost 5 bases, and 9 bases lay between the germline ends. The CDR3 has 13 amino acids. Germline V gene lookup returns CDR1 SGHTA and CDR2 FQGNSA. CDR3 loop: CASSLSGGTEAFF. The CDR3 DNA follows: TGTGCCAGCAGCTTAAGTGGGGGGACTGAAGCTTTCTTT.

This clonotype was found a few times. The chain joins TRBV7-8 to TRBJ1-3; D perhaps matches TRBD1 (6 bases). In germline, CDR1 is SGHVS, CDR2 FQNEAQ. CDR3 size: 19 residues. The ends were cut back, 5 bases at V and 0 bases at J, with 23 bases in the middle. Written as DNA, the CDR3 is TGTGCCAGCAGCCCACAAGGGGGGACAAAGACTTTCTCTGGAAACACCATATATTTT. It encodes CASSPQGGTKTFSGNTIYF. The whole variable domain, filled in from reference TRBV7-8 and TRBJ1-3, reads GAGVSQSPRYKVAKRGQDVALRCDPISGHVSLFWYQQALGQGPEFLTYFQNEAQLDKSGLPSDRFFAERPEGSVSTLKIQRTQQEDSAVYLCASSPQGGTKTFSGNTIYFGEGSWLTVV.

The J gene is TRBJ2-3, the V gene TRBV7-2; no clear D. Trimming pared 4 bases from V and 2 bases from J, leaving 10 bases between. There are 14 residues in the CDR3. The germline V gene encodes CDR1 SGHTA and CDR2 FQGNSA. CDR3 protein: CASSSTYYTDTQYF. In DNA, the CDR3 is TGTGCCAGCAGCTCTACTTACTACACAGATACGCAGTATTTT.

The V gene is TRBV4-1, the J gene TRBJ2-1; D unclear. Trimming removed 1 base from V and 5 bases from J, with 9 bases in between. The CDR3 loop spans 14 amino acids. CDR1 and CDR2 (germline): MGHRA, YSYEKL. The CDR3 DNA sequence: TGCGCCAGCAGCCAAGTTAGGACCAACAATGAGCAGTTCTTC. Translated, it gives CASSQVRTNNEQFF.

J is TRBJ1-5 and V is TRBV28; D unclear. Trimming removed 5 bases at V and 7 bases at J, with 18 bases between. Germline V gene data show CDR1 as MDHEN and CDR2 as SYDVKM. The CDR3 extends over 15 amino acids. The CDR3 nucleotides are TGTGCCAGCAGTCTCAATATGGGCTTCCAGCAGCCCCAGCATTTT. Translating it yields CASSLNMGFQQPQHF.

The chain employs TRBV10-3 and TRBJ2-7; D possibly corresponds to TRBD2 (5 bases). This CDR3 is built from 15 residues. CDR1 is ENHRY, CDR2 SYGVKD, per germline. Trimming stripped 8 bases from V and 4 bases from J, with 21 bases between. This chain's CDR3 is CAISPGRGRTYEQYF. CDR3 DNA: TGTGCCATCTCCCCGGGTCGGGGTCGAACTTACGAGCAGTACTTC.

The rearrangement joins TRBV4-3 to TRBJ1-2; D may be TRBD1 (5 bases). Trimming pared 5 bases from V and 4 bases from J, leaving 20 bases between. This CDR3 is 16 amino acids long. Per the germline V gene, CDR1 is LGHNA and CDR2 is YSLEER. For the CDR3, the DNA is TGCGCCAGCAGCACCAACTATGGCGGGGGGTCCTATGGCTACACCTTC. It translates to CASSTNYGGGSYGYTF.

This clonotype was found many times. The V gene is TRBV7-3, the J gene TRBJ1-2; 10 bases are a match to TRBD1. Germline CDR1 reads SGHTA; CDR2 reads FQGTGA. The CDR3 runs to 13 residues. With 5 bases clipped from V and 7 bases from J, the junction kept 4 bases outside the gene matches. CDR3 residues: CASSTGTGAGYTF. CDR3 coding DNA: TGTGCCAGCAGCACCGGGACAGGGGCTGGCTACACCTTC.